The 8 T cell receptor beta chains reported below all come from one sample, sequenced in a study of identical twins. TCRdb reprocessed the 5' RACE reads with MiXCR, giving one entry per CDR3 protein. The sample lists 410,000 or so distinct CDR3 sequences, approximately 17% occurring once. The sequencing sample was made of naive T cells sorted from blood. The receptor set was obtained from a man aged 45-65 years in good health.

This clonotype was counted many times. The chain combines TRBV28 with TRBJ1-2; perhaps TRBD1 as D (5 bases). This CDR3 has 12 residues. Germline lookup yields CDR1 MDHEN and CDR2 SYDVKM. The V gene lost 6 bases and the J gene lost 7 bases, with 12 bases spanning the gap. CDR3 coding DNA: TGTGCCAGCAGCCTAGACAGCGGTGGCTACACCTTC. It translates to CASSLDSGGYTF.

The chain has TRBV20-1 and TRBJ2-5; 7 bases align to TRBD2. Germline CDR1 and CDR2: DFQATT and SNEGSKA (reference sequence). The CDR3 is made up of 12 amino acids. The CDR3 region is CSLMSGAETQYF. The DNA for the CDR3 is TGCAGCCTAATGAGCGGGGCCGAGACCCAGTACTTC.

The rearrangement links TRBV20-1 to TRBJ2-7; D not resolved. V lost 2 bases, J lost 5 bases, and 13 bases lay in between. The CDR3 contains 13 residues. CDR1 and CDR2 (germline): DFQATT, SNEGSKA (reference sequence). CDR3 sequence: CSARPSMWDEQYF. The CDR3 DNA is TGCAGTGCTAGACCATCCATGTGGGACGAGCAGTACTTC.

CDR3 nucleotide sequence: TGTGCCAGCAGTTACTCGTCGACTAGCGGGAGTGTACACGGGGAGCTGTTTTTT. It translates to CASSYSSTSGSVHGELFF. This chain joins TRBV6-5 and TRBJ2-2; TRBD2 matches 12 bases. This CDR3 region has 18 residues. V dropped 0 bases and J dropped 7; count of bases not matched to a gene: 9. The germline gives CDR1 MNHEY, CDR2 SVGAGI.

In its sample, this clonotype was seen many times. This sequence joins TRBV7-9 and TRBJ2-6, with D possibly TRBD1 on 5 matching bases. CDR3 size: 16 residues. Looked up from germline, CDR1 is SEHNR and CDR2 is FQNEAQ (reference sequence). V was clipped by 5 bases and J by 2 bases, with 13 bases between them. CDR3 DNA sequence: TGTGCCAGCAGCCCCCCAGGGCTAGCTGGGGCCAACGTCCTGACTTTC. This encodes CASSPPGLAGANVLTF.

This clonotype was found a few times. CDR3 sequence reads: CASSQQTGRGETQYF. CDR3 DNA sequence: TGCGCCAGCAGCCAGCAGACAGGGCGGGGAGAGACCCAGTACTTC. J is TRBJ2-5 and V is TRBV4-3; D may be TRBD1 (7 bases). V lost 3 bases, J lost 4 bases, and 15 bases lay in between. The CDR3 is 15 residues long. Germline lookup yields CDR1 LGHNA and CDR2 YSLEER.

The J gene is TRBJ2-1, the V gene TRBV4-1; D remains ambiguous. Trimming shortened V by 3 bases and J by 9 bases, and 12 bases separated the two germline ends. Germline assignment: CDR1 MGHRA and CDR2 YSYEKL. The CDR3 is 13 amino acids. The CDR3 nucleotides are TGCGCCAGCAGCCACCGAACGTATACTGAGCAGTTCTTC. Amino acids: CASSHRTYTEQFF.

This clonotype was found once. V usage is TRBV20-1 and J usage is TRBJ1-6, with a possible D match to TRBD1 (6 bases). Trimming took 2 bases from V and 8 from J, leaving 16 bases between them. CDR3 length: 15 amino acids. From germline, CDR1 is DFQATT and CDR2 SNEGSKA (reference sequence). Written as DNA, the CDR3 is TGCAGTGCTAGACCTCTCCCAGGGGTGCATTCACCCCTCCACTTT. Amino acids: CSARPLPGVHSPLHF.